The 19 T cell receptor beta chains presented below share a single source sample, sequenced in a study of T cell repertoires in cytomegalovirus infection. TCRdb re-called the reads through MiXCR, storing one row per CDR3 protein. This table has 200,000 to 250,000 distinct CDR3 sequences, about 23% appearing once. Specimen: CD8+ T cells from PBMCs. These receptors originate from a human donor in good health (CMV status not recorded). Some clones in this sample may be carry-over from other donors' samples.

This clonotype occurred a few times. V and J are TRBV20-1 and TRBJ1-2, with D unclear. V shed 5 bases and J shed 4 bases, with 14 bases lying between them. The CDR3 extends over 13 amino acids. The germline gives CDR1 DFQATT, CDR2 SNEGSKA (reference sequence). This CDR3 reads CSALPRAAYGYTF. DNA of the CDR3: TGCAGTGCTCTACCTCGGGCTGCCTATGGCTACACCTTC.

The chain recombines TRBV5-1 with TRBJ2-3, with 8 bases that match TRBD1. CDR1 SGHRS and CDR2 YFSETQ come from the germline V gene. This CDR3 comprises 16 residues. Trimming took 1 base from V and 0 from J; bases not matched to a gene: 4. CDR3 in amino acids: CASSLFDRGSTDTQYF. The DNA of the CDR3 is TGCGCCAGCAGCTTGTTTGACAGGGGAAGCACAGATACGCAGTATTTT.

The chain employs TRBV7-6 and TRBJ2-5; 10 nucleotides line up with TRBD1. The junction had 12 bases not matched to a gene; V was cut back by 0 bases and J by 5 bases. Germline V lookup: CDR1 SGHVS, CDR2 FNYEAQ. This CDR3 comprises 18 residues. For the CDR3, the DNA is TGTGCCAGCAGCTTAGCGGAGGGACAGGGGACGTTCATGGAGACCCAGTACTTC. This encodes CASSLAEGQGTFMETQYF.

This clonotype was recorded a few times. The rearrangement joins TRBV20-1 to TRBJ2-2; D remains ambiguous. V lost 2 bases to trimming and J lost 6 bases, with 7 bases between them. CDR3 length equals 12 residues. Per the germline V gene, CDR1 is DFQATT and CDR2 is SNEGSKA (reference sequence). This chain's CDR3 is CSARQESGELFF. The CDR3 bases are TGCAGTGCTAGACAGGAATCCGGGGAGCTGTTTTTT.

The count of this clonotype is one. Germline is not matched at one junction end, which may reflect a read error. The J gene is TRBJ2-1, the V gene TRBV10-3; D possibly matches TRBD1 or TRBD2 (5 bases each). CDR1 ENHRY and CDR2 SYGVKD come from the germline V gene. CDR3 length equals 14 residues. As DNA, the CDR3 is TGTGTCATCAGTGACCCTCGGGGCCCCAATGAGCAGTTCTTC. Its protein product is CVISDPRGPNEQFF.

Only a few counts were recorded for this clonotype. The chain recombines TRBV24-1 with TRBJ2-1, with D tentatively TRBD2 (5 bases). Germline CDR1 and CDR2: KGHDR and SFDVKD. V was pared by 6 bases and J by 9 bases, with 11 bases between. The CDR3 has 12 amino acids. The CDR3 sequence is CATSLGAGEQFF. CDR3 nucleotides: TGTGCCACCAGTCTAGGCGCGGGTGAGCAGTTCTTC.

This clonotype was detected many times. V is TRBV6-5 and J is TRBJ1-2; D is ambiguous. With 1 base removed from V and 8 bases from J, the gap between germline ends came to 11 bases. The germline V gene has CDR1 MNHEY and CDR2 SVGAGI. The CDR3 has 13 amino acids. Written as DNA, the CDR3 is TGTGCCAGCAGTTACTTTGTAGGGTGGGGCTACACCTTC. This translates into CASSYFVGWGYTF.

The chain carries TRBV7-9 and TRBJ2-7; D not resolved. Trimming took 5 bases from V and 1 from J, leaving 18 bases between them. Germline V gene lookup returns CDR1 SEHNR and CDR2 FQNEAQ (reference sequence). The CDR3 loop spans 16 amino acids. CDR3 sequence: CASSPTTRLPSYEQYF. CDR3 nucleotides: TGTGCCAGCAGCCCTACTACCAGGCTCCCGTCCTACGAGCAGTACTTC.

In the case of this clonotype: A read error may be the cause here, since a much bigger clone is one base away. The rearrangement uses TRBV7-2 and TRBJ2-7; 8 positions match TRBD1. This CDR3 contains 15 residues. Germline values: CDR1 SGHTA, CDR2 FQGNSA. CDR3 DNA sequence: TGTGCCAGCAACTTAATTACAGGGGGATCGTACGAGCAGTACTTC. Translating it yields CASNLITGGSYEQYF.

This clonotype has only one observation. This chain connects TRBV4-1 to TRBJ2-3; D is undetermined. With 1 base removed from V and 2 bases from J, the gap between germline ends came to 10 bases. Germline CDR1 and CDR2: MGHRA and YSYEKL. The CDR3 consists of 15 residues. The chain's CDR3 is CASSQGLGPTDTQYF. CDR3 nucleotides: TGCGCCAGCAGCCAAGGGCTCGGTCCCACAGATACGCAGTATTTT.

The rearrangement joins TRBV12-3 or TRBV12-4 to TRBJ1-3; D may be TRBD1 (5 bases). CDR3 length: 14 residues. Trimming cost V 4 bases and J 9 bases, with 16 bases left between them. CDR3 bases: TGTGCCAGCAGTTCCGGACATCTCGCCGGCACCATATATTTT. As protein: CASSSGHLAGTIYF.

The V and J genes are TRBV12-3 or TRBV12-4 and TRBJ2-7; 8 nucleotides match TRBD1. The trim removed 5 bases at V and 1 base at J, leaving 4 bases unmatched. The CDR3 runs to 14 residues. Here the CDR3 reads CASSKTGVSYEQYF. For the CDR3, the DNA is TGTGCCAGCAGTAAGACAGGGGTGTCCTACGAGCAGTACTTC.

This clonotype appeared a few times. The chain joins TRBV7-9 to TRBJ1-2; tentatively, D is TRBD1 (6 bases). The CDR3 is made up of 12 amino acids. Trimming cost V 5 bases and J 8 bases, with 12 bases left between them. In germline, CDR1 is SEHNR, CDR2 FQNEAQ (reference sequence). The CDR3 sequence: CASSAQGGGYTF. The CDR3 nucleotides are TGTGCCAGCAGCGCACAGGGCGGCGGCTACACCTTC.

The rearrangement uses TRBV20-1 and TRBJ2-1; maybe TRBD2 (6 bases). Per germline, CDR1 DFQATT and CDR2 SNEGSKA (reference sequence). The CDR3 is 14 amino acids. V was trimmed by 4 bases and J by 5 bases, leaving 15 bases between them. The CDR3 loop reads CSAIAAPADNEQFF. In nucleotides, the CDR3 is TGCAGTGCTATAGCGGCCCCGGCCGACAATGAGCAGTTCTTC.

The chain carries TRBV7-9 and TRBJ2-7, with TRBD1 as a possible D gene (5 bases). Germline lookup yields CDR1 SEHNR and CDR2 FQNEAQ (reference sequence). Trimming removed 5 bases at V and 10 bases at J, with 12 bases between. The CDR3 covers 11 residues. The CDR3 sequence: CASSLDSDQYF. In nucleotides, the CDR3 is TGTGCCAGCAGCCTCGACAGCGATCAGTACTTC.

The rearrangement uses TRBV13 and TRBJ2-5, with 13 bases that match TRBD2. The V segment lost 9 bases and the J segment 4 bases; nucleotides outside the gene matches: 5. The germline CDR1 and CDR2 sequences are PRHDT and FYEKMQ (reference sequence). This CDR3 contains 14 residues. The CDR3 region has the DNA TGTGCCAGTCGGACTAGCGGGGGTGCAGAGACCCAGTACTTC. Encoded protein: CASRTSGGAETQYF. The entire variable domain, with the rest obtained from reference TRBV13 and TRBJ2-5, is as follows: AAGVIQSPRHLIKEKRETATLKCYPIPRHDTVYWYQQGPGQDPQFLISFYEKMQSDKGSIPDRFSAQQFSDYHSELNMSSLELGDSALYFCASRTSGGAETQYFGPGTRLLVL.

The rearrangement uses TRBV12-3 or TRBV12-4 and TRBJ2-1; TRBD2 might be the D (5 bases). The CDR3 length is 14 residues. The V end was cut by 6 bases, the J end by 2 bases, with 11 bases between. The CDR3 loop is CASRPGEPYNEQFF. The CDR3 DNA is TGTGCCAGCAGGCCCGGGGAGCCCTACAATGAGCAGTTCTTC.

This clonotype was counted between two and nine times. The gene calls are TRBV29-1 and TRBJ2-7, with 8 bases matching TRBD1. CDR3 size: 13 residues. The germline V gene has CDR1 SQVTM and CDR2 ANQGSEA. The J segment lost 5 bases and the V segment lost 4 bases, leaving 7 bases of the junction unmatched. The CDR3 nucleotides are TGCAGCGTTGGGACAGGGATTGTTGACGAGCAGTACTTC. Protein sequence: CSVGTGIVDEQYF.

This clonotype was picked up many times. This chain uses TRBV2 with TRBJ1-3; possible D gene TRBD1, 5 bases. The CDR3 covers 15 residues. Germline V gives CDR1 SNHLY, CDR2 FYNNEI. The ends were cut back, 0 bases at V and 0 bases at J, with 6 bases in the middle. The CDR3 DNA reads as TGTGCCAGCAGTGAAGCGGGGGGCTCTGGAAACACCATATATTTT. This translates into CASSEAGGSGNTIYF.